This passage covers 3 T cell receptor beta chains from one sample sequenced in a study of a mutant IDH1 vaccine in newly diagnosed glioma. Libraries were prepared by immunoSEQ multiplex PCR; TCRdb keeps only in-frame clonotypes and omits some of them. This table has tens of thousands of clones, roughly 85% appearing once. Time point indicated: baseline, week 1 (first vaccination visit). The treatment was: pre-vaccination baseline after standard-of-care therapy. Here the sequenced sample was PBMCs, taken from a glioma patient treated with radiotherapy, temozolomide or both. The receptors here all came from a man aged 35 to 55 with glioma.

The rearrangement uses TRBV27 and TRBJ2-7; 10 bases match TRBD1. The CDR3 is 15 amino acids. J gave up 3 bases and V 3 bases, and 5 bases lay outside the gene matches. The germline gives CDR1 MNHEY, CDR2 SMNVEV (reference sequence). CDR3 coding DNA: TGTGCCAGCAGTTTCGGGACAGGGGTTTTCTACGAGCAGTACTTC. Its protein is CASSFGTGVFYEQYF.

The V and J genes are TRBV4-2 and TRBJ2-5; 9 bases align to TRBD1. The germline V gene has CDR1 LGHNA and CDR2 YNFKEQ. The CDR3 covers 13 residues. Unmatched junction bases numbered 0, after V lost 3 bases and J lost 4 bases. The CDR3 DNA reads TGTGCCAGCAGCCAGGGACAGGGAGAGACCCAGTACTTC. It specifies CASSQGQGETQYF.

The genes are TRBV5-4 and TRBJ1-6; TRBD1 might be the D (5 bases). V was clipped by 4 bases and J by 7 bases, with 6 bases between them. Germline V gene lookup returns CDR1 SGHNT and CDR2 YYREEE (reference sequence). The CDR3 loop spans 12 amino acids. The CDR3 bases are TGTGCCAGCAGCCGACAGAATTCACCCCTCCACTTT. It codes for CASSRQNSPLHF.